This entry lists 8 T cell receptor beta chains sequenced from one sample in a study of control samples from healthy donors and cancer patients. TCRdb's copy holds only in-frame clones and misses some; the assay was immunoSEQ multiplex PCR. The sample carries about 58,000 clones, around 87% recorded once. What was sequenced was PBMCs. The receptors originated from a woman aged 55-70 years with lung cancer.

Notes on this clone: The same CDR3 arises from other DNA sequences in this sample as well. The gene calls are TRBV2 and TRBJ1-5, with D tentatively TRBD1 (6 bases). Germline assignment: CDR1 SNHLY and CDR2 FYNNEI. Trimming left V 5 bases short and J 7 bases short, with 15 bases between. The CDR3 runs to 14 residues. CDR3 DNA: TGTGCCAGCAGTCCGACAGGAACTCGGCAGCCCCAGCATTTT. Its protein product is CASSPTGTRQPQHF.

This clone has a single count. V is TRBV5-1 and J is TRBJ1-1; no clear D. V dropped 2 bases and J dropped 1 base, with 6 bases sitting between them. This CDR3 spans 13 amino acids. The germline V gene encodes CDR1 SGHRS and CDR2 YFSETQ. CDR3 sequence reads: CASSLQRNTEAFF. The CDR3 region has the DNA TGCGCCAGCAGCTTACAGCGGAACACTGAAGCTTTCTTT.

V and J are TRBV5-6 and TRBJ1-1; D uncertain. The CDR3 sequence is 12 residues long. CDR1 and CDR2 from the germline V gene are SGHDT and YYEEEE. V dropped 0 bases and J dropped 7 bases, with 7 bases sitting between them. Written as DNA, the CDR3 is TGTGCCAGCAGCTTGGTTGACGGTGAAGCTTTCTTT. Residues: CASSLVDGEAFF.

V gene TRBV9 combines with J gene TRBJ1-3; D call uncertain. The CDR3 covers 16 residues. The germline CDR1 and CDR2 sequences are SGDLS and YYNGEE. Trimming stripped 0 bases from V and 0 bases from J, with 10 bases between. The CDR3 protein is CASSVVDGRSGNTIYF. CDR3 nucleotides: TGTGCCAGCAGCGTAGTGGACGGACGCTCTGGAAACACCATATATTTT.

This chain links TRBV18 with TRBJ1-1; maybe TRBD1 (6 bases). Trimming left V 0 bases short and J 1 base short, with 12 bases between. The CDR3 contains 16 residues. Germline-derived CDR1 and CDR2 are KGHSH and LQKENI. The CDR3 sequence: CASSPPGGARNTEAFF. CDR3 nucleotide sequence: TGTGCCAGCTCACCACCCGGGGGGGCTAGGAACACTGAAGCTTTCTTT.

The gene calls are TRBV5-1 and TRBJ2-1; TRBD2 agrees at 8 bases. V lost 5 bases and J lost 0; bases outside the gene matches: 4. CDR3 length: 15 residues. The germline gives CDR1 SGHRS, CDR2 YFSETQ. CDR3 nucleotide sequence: TGCGCCAGCAGGTCGAGCGGGAGCTCCTACAATGAGCAGTTCTTC. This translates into CASRSSGSSYNEQFF.

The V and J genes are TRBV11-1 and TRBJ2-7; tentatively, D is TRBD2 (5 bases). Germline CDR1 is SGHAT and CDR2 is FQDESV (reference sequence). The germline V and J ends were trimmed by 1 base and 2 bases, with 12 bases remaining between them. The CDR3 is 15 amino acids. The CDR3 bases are TGTGCCAGCAGCTTAGTTACGGGGTCAGCCTACGAGCAGTACTTC. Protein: CASSLVTGSAYEQYF.

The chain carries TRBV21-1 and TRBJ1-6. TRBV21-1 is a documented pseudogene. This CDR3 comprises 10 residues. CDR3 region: CASGGSPLHF. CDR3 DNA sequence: TGTGCCAGTGGGGGTTCACCCCTCCACTTT.